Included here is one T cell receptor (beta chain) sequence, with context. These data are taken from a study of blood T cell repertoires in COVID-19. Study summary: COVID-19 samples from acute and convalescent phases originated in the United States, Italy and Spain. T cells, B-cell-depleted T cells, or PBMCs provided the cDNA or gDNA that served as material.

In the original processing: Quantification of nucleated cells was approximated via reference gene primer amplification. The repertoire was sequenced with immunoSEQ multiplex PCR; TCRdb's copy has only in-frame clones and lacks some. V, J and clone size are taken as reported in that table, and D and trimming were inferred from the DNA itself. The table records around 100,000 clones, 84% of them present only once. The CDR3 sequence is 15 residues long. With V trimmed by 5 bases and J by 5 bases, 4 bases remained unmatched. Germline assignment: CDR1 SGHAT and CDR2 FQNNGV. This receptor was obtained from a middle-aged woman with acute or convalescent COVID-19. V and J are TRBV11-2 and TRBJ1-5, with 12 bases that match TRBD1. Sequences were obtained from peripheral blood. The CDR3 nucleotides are TGTGCCAGCAGCGCGGGGACAGGGGGCGATCAGCCCCAGCATTTT. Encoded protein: CASSAGTGGDQPQHF.